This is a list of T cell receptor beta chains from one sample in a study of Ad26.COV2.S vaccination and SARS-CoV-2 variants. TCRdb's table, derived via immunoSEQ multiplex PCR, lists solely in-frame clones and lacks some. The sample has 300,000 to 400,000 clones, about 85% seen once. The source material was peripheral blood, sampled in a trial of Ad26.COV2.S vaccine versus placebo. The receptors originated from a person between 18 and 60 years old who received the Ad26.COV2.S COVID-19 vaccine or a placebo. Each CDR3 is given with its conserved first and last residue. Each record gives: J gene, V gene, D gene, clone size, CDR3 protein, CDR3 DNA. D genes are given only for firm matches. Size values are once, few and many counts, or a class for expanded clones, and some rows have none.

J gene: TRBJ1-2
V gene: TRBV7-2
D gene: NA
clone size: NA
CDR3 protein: CASSQGAADYYGYTF
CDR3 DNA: TGTGCCAGCAGCCAGGGTGCAGCTGATTACTATGGCTACACCTTC

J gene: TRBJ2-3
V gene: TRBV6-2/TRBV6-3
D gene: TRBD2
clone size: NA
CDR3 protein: CASSCLFGRECTDTQYF
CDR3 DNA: TGTGCCAGCAGTTGCCTATTTGGGCGGGAGTGCACAGATACGCAGTATTTT

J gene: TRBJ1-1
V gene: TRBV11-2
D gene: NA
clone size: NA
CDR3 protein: CAILETEIMNTEAFF
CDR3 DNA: TGTGCCATTTTGGAGACGGAAATTATGAACACTGAAGCTTTCTTT

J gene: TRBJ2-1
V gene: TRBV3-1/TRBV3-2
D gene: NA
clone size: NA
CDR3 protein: CASSQGWGGPHEQFF
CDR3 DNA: TGTGCCAGCAGCCAAGGGTGGGGGGGCCCCCATGAGCAGTTCTTC

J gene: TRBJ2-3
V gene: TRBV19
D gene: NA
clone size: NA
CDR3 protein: CASSLRATDTQYF
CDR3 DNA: TGTGCCAGTAGCCTCCGGGCGACAGATACGCAGTATTTT

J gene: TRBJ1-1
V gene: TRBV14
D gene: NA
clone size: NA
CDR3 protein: CASSQILGDTEAFF
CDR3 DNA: TGTGCCAGCAGCCAGATCCTAGGGGACACTGAAGCTTTCTTT

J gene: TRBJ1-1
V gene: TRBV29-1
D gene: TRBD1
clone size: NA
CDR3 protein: CSVVDRGPTEAFF
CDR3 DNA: TGCAGCGTTGTCGATAGGGGGCCTACTGAAGCTTTCTTT

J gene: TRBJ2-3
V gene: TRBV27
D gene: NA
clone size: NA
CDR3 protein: CASSRRGGHEGTDTQYF
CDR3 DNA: TGTGCCAGCAGCCGCAGGGGGGGACATGAGGGCACAGATACGCAGTATTTT

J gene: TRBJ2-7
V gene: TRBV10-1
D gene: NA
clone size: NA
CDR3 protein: CASSEDNSYEQYF
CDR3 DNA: TGCGCCAGCAGTGAGGACAACTCCTACGAGCAGTACTTC

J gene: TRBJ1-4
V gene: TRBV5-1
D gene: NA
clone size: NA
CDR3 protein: CASSLTGLGEKLFF
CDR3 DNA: TGCGCCAGCAGCTTGACGGGGTTGGGGGAAAAACTGTTTTTT

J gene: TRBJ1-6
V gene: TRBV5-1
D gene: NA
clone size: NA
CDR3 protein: CASSLTGSSYNSPLHF
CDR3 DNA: TGCGCCAGCAGCTTGACAGGGAGCTCCTATAATTCACCCCTCCACTTT

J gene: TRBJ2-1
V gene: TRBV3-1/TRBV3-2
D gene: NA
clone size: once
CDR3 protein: CASSQEGGLYNEQFF
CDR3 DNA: TGTGCCAGCAGCCAAGAAGGGGGGCTCTACAATGAGCAGTTCTTC

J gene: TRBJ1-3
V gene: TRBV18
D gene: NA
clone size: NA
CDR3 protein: CASSLRGDSSGNTIYF
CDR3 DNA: TGTGCCAGCTCCCTTCGGGGCGACAGCTCTGGAAACACCATATATTTT

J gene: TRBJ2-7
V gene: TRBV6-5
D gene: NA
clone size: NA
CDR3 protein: CASSYSAVYEQYF
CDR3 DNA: TGTGCCAGCAGTTACTCGGCTGTGTACGAGCAGTACTTC